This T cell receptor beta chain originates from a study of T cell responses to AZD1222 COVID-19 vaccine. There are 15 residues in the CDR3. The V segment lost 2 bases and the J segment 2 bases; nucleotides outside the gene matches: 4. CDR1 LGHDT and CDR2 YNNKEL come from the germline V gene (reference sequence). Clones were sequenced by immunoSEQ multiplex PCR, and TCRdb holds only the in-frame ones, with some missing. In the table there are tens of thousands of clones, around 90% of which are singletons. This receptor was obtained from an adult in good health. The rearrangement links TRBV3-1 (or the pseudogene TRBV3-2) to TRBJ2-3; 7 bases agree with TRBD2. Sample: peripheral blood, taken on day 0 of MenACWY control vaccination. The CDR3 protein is CASSQLAAYTDTQYF. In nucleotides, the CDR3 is TGTGCCAGCAGCCAACTAGCGGCGTACACAGATACGCAGTATTTT.